The 32 T cell receptor beta chains in this list originate from one sample, sequenced in a study of cytomegalovirus exposure and HLA in healthy donors. Both 60 Vbeta primers and 13 Jbeta primers went into the PCR. Produced via immunoSEQ multiplex PCR; TCRdb's table is partial and in-frame only. The sample includes tens of thousands of clones, about 81% of them seen just once. Sequencing was carried out using PBMCs. Receptors originate from a woman in her thirties or forties in good health and CMV-seronegative.

CDR3: CASNRDRGAYEQYF. CDR3 nucleotides: TGTGCCAGCAACAGGGACAGGGGGGCCTACGAGCAGTACTTC. V and J are TRBV6-1 and TRBJ2-7; 11 bases are a match to TRBD1. Germline V gene lookup returns CDR1 MNHNS and CDR2 SASEGT. This CDR3 comprises 14 residues. After removal of 7 bases from V and 2 bases from J, the junction contained 4 bases not matched to a gene.

V usage is TRBV28 and J usage is TRBJ1-5; D is ambiguous. CDR3 length equals 16 residues. The V and J ends lost 3 bases and 10 bases respectively, with 22 bases between them. Germline V gene sequence: CDR1 MDHEN, CDR2 SYDVKM. CDR3 protein: CASSLGGLRPVEPQHF. Here the CDR3 DNA reads TGTGCCAGCAGTTTGGGAGGTCTCCGGCCGGTGGAACCCCAGCATTTT.

The V gene is TRBV10-3, the J gene TRBJ1-6, with a weak D call TRBD1 (5 bases). The CDR3 loop spans 14 amino acids. Trimming took off 6 bases at V and 9 bases at J, with 15 bases between the two ends. Germline V gene lookup returns CDR1 ENHRY and CDR2 SYGVKD. The CDR3 nucleotides read TGTGCCATCAGGACAGAGAATGGTCTTTCACCCCTCCACTTT. This gives the protein CAIRTENGLSPLHF.

J is TRBJ1-1 and V is TRBV7-9, with D unclear. Germline CDR1 is SEHNR and CDR2 is FQNEAQ (reference sequence). The CDR3 length is 16 residues. Trimming removed 1 base from V and 0 bases from J, with 12 bases in between. The CDR3 loop reads CASSLGRVGMNTEAFF. CDR3 sequence (DNA): TGTGCCAGCAGCTTAGGCCGGGTCGGGATGAACACTGAAGCTTTCTTT.

V gene TRBV5-8 combines with J gene TRBJ2-1, with 7 bases that match TRBD1. The CDR3 loop spans 15 amino acids. The germline V gene encodes CDR1 SGHTS and CDR2 YDEGEE. Germline trimming cut 4 bases from V and 2 bases from J; bases unmatched to any gene: 6. CDR3 sequence: CASSRGQVPYNEQFF. The CDR3 DNA sequence: TGTGCCAGCAGCCGCGGACAGGTGCCCTACAATGAGCAGTTCTTC.

This clone has only a few counts. V usage is TRBV2 and J usage is TRBJ2-7; TRBD2 matches at 14 bases. This CDR3 comprises 18 residues. J gave up 2 bases and V 7 bases, and 13 bases lay outside the gene matches. Germline V gives CDR1 SNHLY, CDR2 FYNNEI. The CDR3 loop reads CASNPPGTSGSIPYEQYF. The CDR3, as DNA: TGTGCCAGCAACCCCCCCGGGACTAGCGGGAGCATCCCCTACGAGCAGTACTTC. Filled out from reference TRBV2 and TRBJ2-7, the complete variable domain reads EPEVTQTPSHQVTQMGQEVILRCVPISNHLYFYWYRQILGQKVEFLVSFYNNEISEKSEIFDDQFSVERPDGSNFTLKIRSTKLEDSAMYFCASNPPGTSGSIPYEQYFGPGTRLTVT.

This sequence joins TRBV15 and TRBJ1-1; 7 bases are a match to TRBD1. The germline V gene encodes CDR1 LNHNV and CDR2 YYDKDF (reference sequence). Trimming at V came to 3 bases and at J to 0 bases, leaving 7 bases not matched to a gene. This CDR3 has 16 residues. CDR3 residues: CATSRNRGGMNTEAFF. The CDR3 region has the DNA TGTGCCACCAGCAGGAACAGGGGCGGAATGAACACTGAAGCTTTCTTT. Full variable domain (remainder filled in from reference TRBV15 and TRBJ1-1): DAMVIQNPRYQVTQFGKPVTLSCSQTLNHNVMYWYQQKSSQAPKLLFHYYDKDFNNEADTPDNFQSRRPNTSFCFLDIRSPGLGDTAMYLCATSRNRGGMNTEAFFGQGTRLTVV.

This chain links TRBV7-6 with TRBJ1-1; D is possibly TRBD1 (6 bases). The V end lost 5 bases, the J end lost 1 base, and 14 bases lay between the germline ends. This CDR3 spans 15 amino acids. Germline V gives CDR1 SGHVS, CDR2 FNYEAQ. CDR3 region: CASSPQQGRNTEAFF. The CDR3 bases are TGTGCCAGCAGCCCGCAACAGGGCAGGAACACTGAAGCTTTCTTT.

In this sample, this clone turned up a few times. The V call is TRBV11-2, the J call TRBJ1-4; 9 bases match TRBD1. Trimming removed 5 bases from V and 6 bases from J; junction bases left unmatched: 7. The CDR3 has 15 residues. Germline CDR1 reads SGHAT; CDR2 reads FQNNGV. CDR3 DNA sequence: TGTGCCAGCAGCGCTGGACAGGGGAGAGATGAAAAACTGTTTTTT. Amino acid sequence: CASSAGQGRDEKLFF.

As regards this clone: Germline and junction disagree at one end, which may indicate a read error. This rearrangement joins TRBV7-9 to TRBJ2-3; D is unresolved. This CDR3 contains 15 residues. Germline V gene sequence: CDR1 SEHNR, CDR2 FQNEAQ (reference sequence). The CDR3 loop is CSSSHQLKVQDTQYF. CDR3 sequence (DNA): TGTTCCAGCAGCCATCAACTAAAGGTACAAGATACGCAGTATTTT.

This clone was found a few times. The chain links TRBV7-6 to TRBJ1-1, with 8 bases fitting TRBD1. The CDR3 covers 14 residues. Looked up from germline, CDR1 is SGHVS and CDR2 is FNYEAQ. V gave up 5 bases and J gave up 2 bases; unmatched junction bases: 4. The CDR3 DNA is TGTGCCAGCAGCAAAGGACAGGGTAACACTGAAGCTTTCTTT. This codes for CASSKGQGNTEAFF.

The rearrangement uses TRBV11-2 and TRBJ1-4; D perhaps matches TRBD1 (5 bases). Between the trimmed V and J ends, which lost 2 bases and 7 bases, there was a span of 20 bases. Germline CDR1 is SGHAT and CDR2 is FQNNGV. The CDR3 covers 17 residues. CDR3: CASSLQGAGGRGEKLFF. The DNA of the CDR3 is TGTGCCAGCAGCTTACAAGGGGCAGGAGGGCGGGGTGAAAAACTGTTTTTT. The whole variable domain, remainder taken from reference TRBV11-2 and TRBJ1-4, is EAGVAQSPRYKIIEKRQSVAFWCNPISGHATLYWYQQILGQGPKLLIQFQNNGVVDDSQLPKDRFSAERLKGVDSTLKIQPAKLEDSAVYLCASSLQGAGGRGEKLFFGSGTQLSVL.

This clone was observed once. The rearrangement joins TRBV5-4 to TRBJ1-2; D is perhaps TRBD1 (6 bases). V was shortened by 2 bases and J by 4 bases, with 12 bases between the two germline ends. The V gene's germline CDR1 is SGHNT and CDR2 YYREEE (reference sequence). The CDR3 is 14 amino acids. The CDR3 DNA follows: TGTGCCAGCAGCTTCTCTACAGGGAGCTATGGCTACACCTTC. Translated: CASSFSTGSYGYTF.

For the CDR3, the DNA is TGTGCCAGCAGTTTGGGGCTCGACAGGGTTCGGGAAGAGACCCAGTACTTC. It encodes CASSLGLDRVREETQYF. This chain uses TRBV2 with TRBJ2-5; 7 nucleotides align to TRBD1. This CDR3 has 17 amino acids. V gave up 5 bases and J gave up 3 bases; unmatched junction bases: 15. In germline, CDR1 is SNHLY, CDR2 FYNNEI.

V gene TRBV6-5 combines with J gene TRBJ2-7, with a possible D match to TRBD1 (5 bases). V was clipped by 4 bases and J by 2 bases, with 12 bases between them. CDR3 length equals 14 residues. The germline V gene has CDR1 MNHEY and CDR2 SVGAGI. The chain's CDR3 is CASSLRDSTYEQYF. In nucleotides, the CDR3 is TGTGCCAGCAGTTTACGCGACAGCACCTACGAGCAGTACTTC.

This chain links TRBV5-1 with TRBJ1-2; D unclear. The CDR3 contains 15 residues. Trimming removed 0 bases from V and 4 bases from J, with 13 bases in between. Germline V CDR1 and CDR2: SGHRS, YFSETQ. CDR3 sequence (DNA): TGCGCCAGCAGCTTGGTTTGGGGAGGTAGCTATGGCTACACCTTC. It translates to CASSLVWGGSYGYTF.

This clone was seen once. V is TRBV4-3 and J is TRBJ2-7; D not resolved. The V and J ends lost 0 bases and 3 bases respectively, with 9 bases between them. The germline V gene has CDR1 LGHNA and CDR2 YSLEER. The CDR3 is 14 amino acids. The DNA for the CDR3 is TGCGCCAGCAGCCAAGATCACAACCGCTACGAGCAGTACTTC. Translating it yields CASSQDHNRYEQYF.

The genes are TRBV18 and TRBJ1-2, with a tentative D call TRBD1 (5 bases). Trimming took 4 bases from V and 0 from J, leaving 15 bases between them. The CDR3 consists of 16 residues. Germline V gene sequence: CDR1 KGHSH, CDR2 LQKENI. This CDR3 reads CASSRRGTVANYGYTF. Written as DNA, the CDR3 is TGTGCCAGCTCACGCCGGGGGACGGTGGCTAACTATGGCTACACCTTC.

This clone was detected only a few times. The chain combines TRBV29-1 with TRBJ2-6; D perhaps matches TRBD1 (6 bases). The V gene's germline CDR1 is SQVTM and CDR2 ANQGSEA. This CDR3 spans 16 amino acids. V lost 1 base, J lost 0 bases, and 10 bases lay in between. CDR3 region: CSVEGTESSGANVLTF. CDR3 nucleotide sequence: TGCAGCGTTGAAGGGACAGAGAGCTCTGGGGCCAACGTCCTGACTTTC.

This rearrangement joins TRBV30 to TRBJ2-5; 9 bases line up with TRBD2. Germline-derived CDR1 and CDR2 are GTSNPN and SVGIG (reference sequence). Losses at the gene ends were 7 bases for V and 5 bases for J; bases not matched to a gene: 20. This CDR3 comprises 17 residues. CDR3 sequence (DNA): TGTGCCTCTTTAAATAGCGGGAGAGGGGGGGTAGGTGAGACCCAGTACTTC. Amino acid sequence: CASLNSGRGGVGETQYF. Using reference TRBV30 and TRBJ2-5 for the parts outside the CDR3, the full variable domain is SQTIHQWPATLVQPVGSPLSLECTVEGTSNPNLYWYRQAAGRGLQLLFYSVGIGQISSEVPQNLSASRPQDRQFILSSKKLLLSDSGFYLCASLNSGRGGVGETQYFGPGTRLLVL.

The rearrangement uses TRBV18 and TRBJ2-5; D is undetermined. Germline V gene lookup returns CDR1 KGHSH and CDR2 LQKENI. CDR3 size: 11 residues. Trimming took off 7 bases at V and 5 bases at J, with 8 bases between the two ends. This CDR3 is CASYLKETQYF. In nucleotides, the CDR3 is TGTGCCAGCTACTTGAAGGAGACCCAGTACTTC.

This rearrangement joins TRBV7-2 to TRBJ1-1; D perhaps matches TRBD1 (5 bases). Between the trimmed V and J ends, which lost 5 bases and 1 base, there was a span of 11 bases. Germline lookup yields CDR1 SGHTA and CDR2 FQGNSA. The CDR3 runs 14 residues. CDR3 coding DNA: TGTGCCAGCAGCATCCGGGGGGGGAACACTGAAGCTTTCTTT. Translation: CASSIRGGNTEAFF.

The V and J genes are TRBV10-3 and TRBJ2-7, with 9 nucleotides matching TRBD2. The V and J ends lost 2 bases and 4 bases, in that order; junction bases with no gene match: 6. The CDR3 sequence is 15 residues long. In germline, CDR1 is ENHRY, CDR2 SYGVKD. CDR3 nucleotides: TGTGCCATCAGTGAGCAAGTAGCGGGGGTGTACGAGCAGTACTTC. Translating gives CAISEQVAGVYEQYF.

This clone came up a few times. The rearrangement links TRBV2 to TRBJ2-1, with TRBD2 matching over 7 bases. The V segment lost 6 bases and the J segment 5 bases; nucleotides outside the gene matches: 13. The CDR3 contains 16 residues. The germline gives CDR1 SNHLY, CDR2 FYNNEI. CDR3 DNA: TGTGCCAGCAGCCGACTAGCCACGACCTTCAACAATGAGCAGTTCTTC. Translating gives CASSRLATTFNNEQFF. Complete variable domain (other parts from reference TRBV2 and TRBJ2-1): EPEVTQTPSHQVTQMGQEVILRCVPISNHLYFYWYRQILGQKVEFLVSFYNNEISEKSEIFDDQFSVERPDGSNFTLKIRSTKLEDSAMYFCASSRLATTFNNEQFFGPGTRLTVL.

V usage is TRBV15 and J usage is TRBJ1-4; D is uncertain. Germline V gene lookup returns CDR1 LNHNV and CDR2 YYDKDF (reference sequence). The V and J ends lost 1 base and 5 bases respectively, with 2 bases between them. CDR3 length: 12 residues. CDR3 nucleotide sequence: TGTGCCACCAGCAGAGTAAATGAAAAACTGTTTTTT. Translating it yields CATSRVNEKLFF.

This clone was picked up a small number of times. The V gene is TRBV5-4, the J gene TRBJ1-1; the D gene is possibly TRBD1 (5 bases). Germline V CDR1 and CDR2: SGHNT, YYREEE (reference sequence). This CDR3 comprises 17 residues. The V end lost 4 bases, the J end lost 3 bases, and 22 bases lay between the germline ends. In DNA form, the CDR3 reads TGTGCCAGCAGCCCCGGAGGTCAGGGACTTTCGCACACTGAAGCTTTCTTT. The encoded protein is CASSPGGQGLSHTEAFF.

The chain joins TRBV19 to TRBJ2-7, with unresolved D. The V gene lost 10 bases and the J gene lost 0 bases, with 10 bases spanning the gap. This CDR3 is built from 12 residues. Germline CDR1 and CDR2: LNHDA and SQIVND (reference sequence). This chain's CDR3 is CATAAGSYEQYF. The DNA for the CDR3 is TGTGCCACCGCGGCTGGCTCCTACGAGCAGTACTTC. The full variable domain, rest sourced from reference TRBV19 and TRBJ2-7, is DGGITQSPKYLFRKEGQNVTLSCEQNLNHDAMYWYRQDPGQGLRLIYYSQIVNDFQKGDIAEGYSVSREKKESFPLTVTSAQKNPTAFYLCATAAGSYEQYFGPGTRLTVT.

This rearrangement joins TRBV2 to TRBJ1-2, with D possibly being TRBD1 (6 bases). V was shortened by 7 bases and J by 0 bases, with 12 bases between the two germline ends. The germline V gene encodes CDR1 SNHLY and CDR2 FYNNEI. The CDR3 extends over 14 amino acids. The CDR3 region has the DNA TGTGCCAGCAAGGAGGACAGACCTAACTATGGCTACACCTTC. Its protein product is CASKEDRPNYGYTF.

This clone was counted a few times. The chain recombines TRBV4-1 with TRBJ2-7, with D tentatively TRBD1 (6 bases). CDR1 is MGHRA, CDR2 YSYEKL, per germline. The CDR3 consists of 12 residues. Deletions cut 1 base from V and 8 bases from J, with 9 bases between. This CDR3 is CASSQGTGKQYF. The DNA for the CDR3 is TGCGCCAGCAGCCAAGGAACAGGGAAGCAGTACTTC.

The chain couples TRBV27 to TRBJ2-5; 7 bases agree with TRBD1. Trimming at V came to 5 bases and at J to 4 bases, leaving 4 bases not matched to a gene. The CDR3 totals 13 residues. Germline V gene lookup returns CDR1 MNHEY and CDR2 SMNVEV (reference sequence). CDR3 nucleotide sequence: TGTGCCAGCAGTGCGACAGGGAGAGAGACCCAGTACTTC. Translated: CASSATGRETQYF.

The sample holds a few counts of this clone. The CDR3 coding sequence is TGCGCCAGCAGCCAAGATATCGGGGTTGAAAAACTGTTTTTT. The encoded protein is CASSQDIGVEKLFF. The J gene is TRBJ1-4, the V gene TRBV4-3; no clear D. Germline lookup yields CDR1 LGHNA and CDR2 YSLEER. The CDR3 is 14 amino acids. The V end lost 0 bases, the J end lost 7 bases, and 9 bases lay between the germline ends.

The CDR3 spells CASSVTTGTGGRETQYF. DNA of the CDR3: TGCGCCAGCAGTGTGACGACCGGGACAGGGGGCAGGGAGACCCAGTACTTC. The chain has TRBV10-2 and TRBJ2-5; 12 bases map to TRBD1. Losses at the gene ends were 4 bases for V and 5 bases for J; bases not matched to a gene: 11. The CDR3 has 17 amino acids. Germline V gene data show CDR1 as WSHSY and CDR2 as SAAADI.